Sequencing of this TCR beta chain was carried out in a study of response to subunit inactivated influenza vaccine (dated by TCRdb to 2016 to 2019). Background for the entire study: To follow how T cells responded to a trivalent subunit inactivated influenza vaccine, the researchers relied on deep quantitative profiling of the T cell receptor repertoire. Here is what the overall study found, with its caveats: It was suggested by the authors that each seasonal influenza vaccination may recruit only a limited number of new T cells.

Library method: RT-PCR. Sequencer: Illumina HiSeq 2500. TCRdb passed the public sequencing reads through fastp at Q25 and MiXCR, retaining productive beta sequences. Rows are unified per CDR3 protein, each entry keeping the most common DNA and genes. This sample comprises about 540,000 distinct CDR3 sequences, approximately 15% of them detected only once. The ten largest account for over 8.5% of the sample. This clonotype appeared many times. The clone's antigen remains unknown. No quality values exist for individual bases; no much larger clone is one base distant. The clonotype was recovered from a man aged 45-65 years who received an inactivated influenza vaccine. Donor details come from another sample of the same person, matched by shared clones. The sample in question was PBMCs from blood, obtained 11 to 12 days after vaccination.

CDR3 protein: CSVRRGHQETQYF. The DNA sequence is given as TGCAGCGTTCGCCGCGGTCATCAAGAGACCCAGTACTTC. The chain is assembled from TRBV29-1 and TRBJ2-5; the D gene cannot be named for sure. V drops 5 bases and J drops 2 bases, leaving 12 bases in between. The germline V gene encodes CDR1 SQVTM and CDR2 ANQGSEA. CDR3 length: 13 amino acids, cysteine to phenylalanine. Only the CDR3 portion is preserved as DNA: 39 bases, with reading frame beginning at the first base.